This T cell receptor (beta chain) was identified in a study of CD8+CD57+ T cells in acquired aplastic anemia. Study in general: The DNA of sorted CD4+ and CD8+ cells averaged roughly 3.2 ug. Study-wide results and caveats: About 30 shared CD8+ CDR3s appeared highly expressed within patients' immunodominant clones. In CD8+ cells, Simpson's diversity showed no significant difference between patients and controls.

The TCR beta profiling, which covered VDJ combination and CDR3 sequence, was carried out using genomic DNA as the template. TCRdb fed the reads into MiXCR, producing one record per CDR3 protein. Altogether more than 150,000 distinct CDR3 sequences are present, under 70% being singletons, with the ten largest covering approximately 44%. Turning to this clonotype: The antigen remains unidentified.

This CDR3 has 14 residues. Germline V gives CDR1 SGDLS, CDR2 YYNGEE. The V gene lost 5 bases and the J gene lost 4 bases, with 15 bases spanning the gap. This clonotype was sampled from a human donor with severe aplastic anemia or a healthy control (not recorded which). The rearrangement links TRBV9 to TRBJ2-5, with no clear D. Sequencing was performed on sorted CD4+, CD8+, or CD8+CD57+ T cells (not recorded which) from PBMCs. CDR3 nucleotides: TGTGCCAGCAGGGTTTCGGATAAAATAGAGACCCAGTACTTC. Translation: CASRVSDKIETQYF.